This T cell receptor (beta chain) was identified during a study of T cell responses to AZD1222 COVID-19 vaccine. Findings of the study overall: All repertoire sampling was performed exclusively after the peak T cell response. A mostly white British donor set with more females was recruited, and clonal diversity was possibly underestimated.

This clone showed up just once. No antigen is known for it. Libraries were prepared by immunoSEQ multiplex PCR; TCRdb keeps only in-frame clonotypes and omits some of them. The sample shows around 120,000 clones, about 93% of them seen only once. Germline V CDR1 and CDR2: KGHSH, LQKENI. The CDR3 loop spans 14 amino acids. J was trimmed by 4 bases and V by 3 bases; bases with no gene match: 2. The chain has TRBV18 and TRBJ1-4; 7 bases are shared with TRBD1. This TCR was sampled from an adult who received the AZD1222 COVID-19 vaccine. The sequences come from peripheral blood, collected 28 days after the second AZD1222 dose. The chain's CDR3 is CASSPRQGNEKLFF. DNA for the CDR3: TGTGCCAGCTCACCGAGACAGGGTAATGAAAAACTGTTTTTT.